This entry lists 13 T cell receptor beta chains sequenced from one sample in a study of spatial heterogeneity in lung cancer. TCRdb analysed the 5' RACE reads with MiXCR anew, one entry per CDR3 protein. Of about 95,000 distinct CDR3 sequences in the sample, under 9% were seen once. Time point reported: sample taken at primary tumor resection. Sequencing of whole RNA from tumor, nontumor lung or frozen PBMC involved no sorting. The source material was PBMCs, sampled at surgery. These receptors were collected from a male donor with early-stage non-small cell lung cancer.

This clonotype was seen many times. The V and J genes are TRBV5-1 and TRBJ2-2, with a tentative D call TRBD1 (6 bases). The CDR3 sequence is 16 residues long. Germline V lookup: CDR1 SGHRS, CDR2 YFSETQ. The V gene lost 2 bases and the J gene lost 7 bases, with 18 bases spanning the gap. CDR3 coding DNA: TGCGCCAGCAGCTTTGCGCCGGCACAGGGAATCGGGGAGCTGTTTTTT. Its protein product is CASSFAPAQGIGELFF.

In its sample, this clonotype was seen many times. The V gene is TRBV9, the J gene TRBJ2-7; D unresolved. The germline V gene has CDR1 SGDLS and CDR2 YYNGEE. V was pared by 3 bases and J by 5 bases, with 6 bases between. The CDR3 runs to 11 residues. CDR3 sequence reads: CASSGGNEQYF. For the CDR3, the DNA is TGTGCCAGCAGCGGGGGAAACGAGCAGTACTTC. Filled out from reference TRBV9 and TRBJ2-7, the complete variable domain reads DSGVTQTPKHLITATGQRVTLRCSPRSGDLSVYWYQQSLDQGLQFLIQYYNGEERAKGNILERFSAQQFPDLHSELNLSSLELGDSALYFCASSGGNEQYFGPGTRLTVT.

This clonotype was picked up many times. The chain couples TRBV20-1 to TRBJ2-3; 9 bases are a match to TRBD1. J was trimmed by 6 bases and V by 6 bases; bases with no gene match: 4. The CDR3 has 12 residues. Germline V gene sequence: CDR1 DFQATT, CDR2 SNEGSKA (reference sequence). The CDR3 reads CSARTGADTQYF. CDR3 in DNA: TGCAGTGCCCGGACAGGGGCGGATACGCAGTATTTT.

This clonotype was recorded at least ten times. In DNA, the CDR3 is TGCGCCAGCAGGGCGTCCGGGGGCACTGAAGCTTTCTTT. It is translated as CASRASGGTEAFF. The chain uses TRBV5-1 and TRBJ1-1; a weak D match, TRBD1 (5 bases). V dropped 5 bases and J dropped 4 bases, with 12 bases sitting between them. The germline V gene has CDR1 SGHRS and CDR2 YFSETQ. This CDR3 is 13 amino acids long.

The V gene is TRBV7-9, the J gene TRBJ2-1, with TRBD1 matching over 7 bases. The J segment lost 7 bases and the V segment lost 2 bases, leaving 8 bases of the junction unmatched. Germline V gives CDR1 SEHNR, CDR2 FQNEAQ (reference sequence). CDR3 length: 15 amino acids. CDR3 nucleotides: TGTGCCAGCAGCTTAACAGGGGTTGCGGCTAATGAGCAGTTCTTC. Protein sequence: CASSLTGVAANEQFF.

In this sample, this clonotype turned up many times. The V gene is TRBV7-7, the J gene TRBJ2-7, with 12 positions matching TRBD2. The junction had 5 bases not matched to a gene; V was cut back by 5 bases and J by 3 bases. CDR1 is SSHAT, CDR2 FNYEAQ, per germline (reference sequence). The CDR3 contains 15 residues. The CDR3 loop is CASSEGTSGYYEQYF. As DNA, the CDR3 is TGTGCCAGCAGCGAAGGGACTAGCGGGTACTACGAGCAGTACTTC.

This clonotype was seen at least ten times. The chain has TRBV11-3 and TRBJ2-1; D possibly corresponds to TRBD1 (6 bases). V was pared by 1 base and J by 4 bases, with 20 bases between. The CDR3 totals 18 residues. Per germline, CDR1 SGHNT and CDR2 YENEEA. DNA of the CDR3: TGTGCCAGCAGCTTAGGTTGGGGAGCCACCAGGGGTTACAATGAGCAGTTCTTC. Translation gives CASSLGWGATRGYNEQFF. The complete variable domain, with remaining parts taken from reference TRBV11-3 and TRBJ2-1, reads EAGVVQSPRYKIIEKKQPVAFWCNPISGHNTLYWYLQNLGQGPELLIRYENEEAVDDSQLPKDRFSAERLKGVDSTLKIQPAELGDSAVYLCASSLGWGATRGYNEQFFGPGTRLTVL.

This clonotype has just a few counts. The chain employs TRBV7-9 and TRBJ1-1; no clear D gene. From germline, CDR1 is SEHNR and CDR2 FQNEAQ (reference sequence). CDR3 length: 12 amino acids. V was clipped by 5 bases and J by 4 bases, with 8 bases between them. CDR3 loop: CASSAPGTEAFF. DNA for the CDR3: TGTGCCAGCAGCGCCCCAGGCACTGAAGCTTTCTTT.

In its sample, this clonotype was seen a few times. The chain uses TRBV5-1 and TRBJ2-5; 7 bases align to TRBD1. Germline V gene sequence: CDR1 SGHRS, CDR2 YFSETQ. This CDR3 comprises 15 residues. The ends lost 0 bases at V and 5 bases at J; junction bases unmatched: 7. Written as DNA, the CDR3 is TGCGCCAGCAGCTTGGAGGGGGCGCAAAGGGAGACCCAGTACTTC. This encodes CASSLEGAQRETQYF.

Ten or more counts support this clonotype. This chain uses TRBV20-1 with TRBJ2-7; tentatively, D is TRBD1 (5 bases). This CDR3 spans 13 amino acids. With 6 bases removed from V and 2 bases from J, the gap between germline ends came to 14 bases. Germline values: CDR1 DFQATT, CDR2 SNEGSKA (reference sequence). The CDR3 bases are TGCAGTGCCCGGTCGGCAGGGACCTACGAGCAGTACTTC. It yields the protein CSARSAGTYEQYF.

The sample holds a few counts of this clonotype. The rearrangement uses TRBV5-6 and TRBJ1-4; TRBD1 is a possible D gene (6 bases). V was trimmed by 6 bases and J by 5 bases, leaving 14 bases between them. Germline lookup yields CDR1 SGHDT and CDR2 YYEEEE. The CDR3 is 14 residues long. CDR3 nucleotides: TGTGCCAGCACTTGGTGGCAGGGGAATGAAAAACTGTTTTTT. As protein: CASTWWQGNEKLFF.

Regarding this clonotype: An end of the junction differs from the germline gene, which may be a read error. This chain links TRBV7-3 with TRBJ2-6; D is uncertain. The germline V gene encodes CDR1 SGHTA and CDR2 FQGTGA. The CDR3 loop spans 16 amino acids. The CDR3 protein is CASSSALSSGVNVLTF. The CDR3 bases are TGTGCCAGCAGCTCAGCCCTTAGCTCTGGGGTCAACGTCCTGACTTTC.

The chain recombines TRBV21-1 with TRBJ1-3; TRBD1 reflects the table's D call only, with no check against the DNA. TRBV21-1 is a pseudogene locus. The CDR3 has 14 residues. DNA of the CDR3: TGTGCCAGCAGCCCCAGGGGGCCCGGAAACACCATATATTTT. As protein: CASSPRGPGNTIYF.